This TCR beta chain was retrieved from a study of technical replicates of blood from several donors. This clone was seen once. Profiled with immunoSEQ multiplex PCR; TCRdb holds only in-frame clones, not every one. The sample holds tens of thousands of clones, about 90% seen once. The CDR3 contains 17 residues. The V segment lost 4 bases and the J segment 2 bases; nucleotides outside the gene matches: 7. Germline V gene data show CDR1 as SGHRS and CDR2 as YFSETQ. The genes are TRBV5-1 and TRBJ2-3; 13 bases are shared with TRBD2. Sequencing was performed on T cells isolated from PBMCs. The clonotype was recovered from a human donor in good health. The CDR3 DNA is TGCGCCAGCAGCCTAGGACTAGCGGGAGCTGTCACAGATACGCAGTATTTT. It codes for CASSLGLAGAVTDTQYF.